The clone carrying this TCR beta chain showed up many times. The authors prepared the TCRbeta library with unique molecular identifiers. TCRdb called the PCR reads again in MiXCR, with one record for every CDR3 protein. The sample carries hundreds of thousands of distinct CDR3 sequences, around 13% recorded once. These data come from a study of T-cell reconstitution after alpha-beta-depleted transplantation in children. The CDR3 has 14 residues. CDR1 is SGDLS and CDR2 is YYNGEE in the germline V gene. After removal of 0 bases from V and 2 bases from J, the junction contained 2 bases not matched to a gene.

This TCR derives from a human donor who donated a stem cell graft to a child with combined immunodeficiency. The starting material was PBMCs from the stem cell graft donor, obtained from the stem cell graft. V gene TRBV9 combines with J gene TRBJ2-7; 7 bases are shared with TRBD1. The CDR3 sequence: CASSVGQGAYEQYF. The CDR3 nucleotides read TGTGCCAGCAGCGTAGGGCAGGGGGCCTACGAGCAGTACTTC.